Below, 8 T cell receptor delta chains from the same sample are listed, as sequenced in a study of gamma-delta T cells after stem cell transplantation. With CATT, TCRdb re-called clones from the RT-PCR reads. Here the sample spans around 1,600 delta-chain clones, about 6% being singletons. What was sequenced was gamma-delta T cells. These receptors all stem from a human donor. It is not recorded whose cells these are; they may come from a transplant donor.

This clone was detected only a few times. This sequence joins TRDV2 and TRDJ1; 12 bases fit TRDD3. Trimming took 4 bases from V and 2 from J; bases not matched to a gene: 28. Germline CDR1 GEAIGNYY, CDR2 EKD. The CDR3 spans 23 residues. The CDR3 is CACETFLQCLGTGGYPYTDKLIF. DNA for the CDR3: TGTGCCTGTGAAACCTTCCTCCAATGTTTGGGAACTGGGGGATACCCCTATACCGATAAACTCATCTTT.

This clone is medium-sized (0.01 to 0.1%) in the sample. A far larger clone is only one base removed, so a read error is likely. Other DNA sequences in the same sample also yield this CDR3. V usage is TRDV1 and J usage is TRDJ2; TRDD3 aligns across 8 bases. The CDR3 extends over 22 amino acids. V shed 3 bases, J shed 1 base, and the junction held 22 bases outside the gene matches. In germline, CDR1 is TSWWSYY, CDR2 QGS. CDR3 bases: TGTGCTCTTGGGGAGCCACACTCGGGACTGGGGGTCCCACGCTTTTTGACAGCACAACTCTTCTTT. Protein: CALGEPHSGLGVPRFLTAQLFF.

As to this clone: This DNA's translation and the protein TCRdb lists, from a much larger clone, do not match at residue 16, likely due to a read error; the protein shown is translated from the DNA. The chain has TRDV1 and TRDJ1; perhaps TRDD2 as D (5 bases). Germline-derived CDR1 and CDR2 are TSWWSYY and QGS. The CDR3 is made up of 22 amino acids. V lost 0 bases and J 0 bases, leaving 29 bases between the germline ends. This CDR3 reads CALGELIFPQAYRAVHTDKLIF. CDR3 nucleotides: TGTGCTCTTGGGGAACTCATCTTCCCTCAGGCCTACCGGGCGGTGCACACCGATAAACTCATCTTT.

In its sample, this clone was seen a few times. A read error is the likely source, as a far larger clone sits one nucleotide away. This rearrangement joins TRDV1 to TRDJ1; the match to TRDD3 covers 13 bases. CDR1 is TSWWSYY, CDR2 QGS, per germline. V was pared by 5 bases and J by 0 bases, with 48 bases of the junction left unmatched. CDR3 size: 31 residues. CDR3 in DNA: TGTGCTCTTGGGCCAACCGTCTACGCAAACTCCCCTAATACTGGGGGATACGCAGCCGATCGGTTCCCTCCGTACACCGATAAACTCATCTTT. This encodes CALGPTVYANSPNTGGYAADRFPPYTDKLIF.

In this sample, this clone turned up a few times. The TCRdb protein, from a much larger clone, departs from this DNA's translation at residue 17, likely by read error; the protein shown derives from the DNA. The V and J genes are TRDV1 and TRDJ1, with D uncertain. This CDR3 region has 19 residues. CDR1 is TSWWSYY and CDR2 is QGS in the germline V gene. CDR3: CALGELYIPRRVITDKFIF. CDR3 DNA sequence: TGTGCTCTTGGGGAACTATATATTCCCCGGAGGGTAATCACCGATAAATTCATCTTT.

This clone has just a few counts. One base separates it from a far larger clone, so it is likely a read error. This sample also contains other DNA sequences that code for the same CDR3. The chain has TRDV2 and TRDJ1, with 8 bases identical to TRDD3. CDR3 length: 16 residues. Looked up from germline, CDR1 is GEAIGNYY and CDR2 is EKD. For the CDR3, the DNA is TGTGCCTGCGACAAGGTGGGGGATTTTAGCACCGATAAACTCATCTTT. Protein product: CACDKVGDFSTDKLIF.

On this clone: The protein that TCRdb holds for this DNA derives from a much larger clone and differs from the translated DNA at residue 14, which likely indicates a read error; the protein shown here is translated from the DNA. The chain combines TRDV2 with TRDJ3; possible D gene TRDD3, 5 bases. The length of the CDR3 is 16 residues. Germline V gene data show CDR1 as GEAIGNYY and CDR2 as EKD. The CDR3 here is CACDARLSWDTRQRFF. DNA for the CDR3: TGTGCCTGTGACGCCAGACTATCCTGGGACACCCGACAGAGGTTTTTC.

This chain links TRDV1 with TRDJ1; TRDD3 agrees at 8 bases. Germline V CDR1 and CDR2: TSWWSYY, QGS. V lost 5 bases, J lost 9 bases, and 47 bases stayed unmatched. The CDR3 contains 26 residues. In nucleotides, the CDR3 is TGTGCTCTTGGGATGCGGAGCCCTGCCTCCCCTGACTGGGGATACTATCAACTGAAGGGTTTCGGTGAACTCATCTTT. Translated: CALGMRSPASPDWGYYQLKGFGELIF.